Below, one TCR beta chain is given with its context. Its antigen remains undetermined. Base qualities are not provided; no much larger clone lies one nucleotide away. Using the deep immunoSEQ assay, TCR CDR3 regions were amplified from genomic DNA by multiplex PCR. For each cell subset, the extracted genomic DNA was distributed evenly across all wells of several immunoSEQ 96-well plates, and each plate served as one replicate. For sorted subsets, each replicate PCR was loaded with approximately 190 ng genomic DNA, equivalent to about 33,000 T cell genomes. The purified libraries were quantified using a Qubit 3.0 fluorometer, sized with a Bioanalyzer 2100, and then quantified again using the KAPA Library Quantification kit. Every immunoSEQ 96-well plate was sequenced on a dedicated single-read 150-cycle Illumina NextSeq 550 flow cell. The authors' analysis ran thus. The immunoSEQ output contained only junctional sequences without quality scores, so filtering could not match that applied to full-length reads. Sequences were annotated with PyIR, a Python wrapper for IgBLAST v1.9, and V/J genes and CDR3 were assigned using IMGT germline references. Reads with weak V/J assignments (E-value above 1e-6), missing CDR3, stop codons, out-of-frame junctions, or ambiguous translated residues were removed. V3J clonotypes were defined as sequences sharing an identical inferred V gene, J gene, and CDR3 amino acid sequence. Percentage overlap between repertoires was computed as shared unique clonotypes divided by the size of the smaller repertoire. Richness of each repertoire was evaluated using RTK rarefaction, the Chao1 estimator, and Recon v2.1 estimates of unobserved clonotypes. Generation probabilities were computed with OLGA for all TCRbeta clonotypes obtained by the gDNA method from four donors. The immuneACCESS repertoire file appears here via TCRdb, limited to in-frame rearrangements. These files lack a portion of the clones; in checked studies, under half of the deficit traces to unresolved V genes, and the cause of the others is not known. D and trimming were read from the DNA, whereas the V and J calls and clone size are those reported in that table. The sample has 2,500,000 or so clones on record, more than 85% of them singletons. The top ten constitute roughly 0.39% of the sample.

This entry comes from a study of shared clonotypes between healthy human individuals (dated by TCRdb to the early 2020s). Background on the whole study: A couple of women and a few men aged 18 to 49 years were included in the cohort. Leukapheresis yielded between about 0.94 and 10 billion PBMCs per donor. Libraries were prepared and TCR repertoires were sequenced by different laboratories using diverse techniques, in order to increase sequencing depth and limit assay-specific biases. Per donor, three plates each were used for CD4 naive and CD4 memory, two for CD8 naive, and one for CD8 memory. To estimate repertoire size and how much clonotype sharing occurs between individuals, the study deeply sequenced the blood TCR repertoires of several healthy adults.

The donors were healthy, HIV-negative adults who had no recently reported acute infections or vaccinations. All donors were Caucasian adults living in Nashville, Tennessee, USA. CD4+ T cells were enriched by magnetic negative selection, after which naive cells were positively selected on CD45RA and the negative fraction was taken as the memory subset. After blood collection by leukapheresis, PBMCs were isolated using Ficoll-Histopaque density gradient centrifugation and then cryopreserved in the vapor phase of liquid nitrogen. Analytical flow cytometry was used to check the purity and quantity of every magnetically sorted T cell population. From each sorted fraction, genomic DNA was isolated and quantified by UV absorbance on a Nanodrop 2000c. Broader findings and caveats from the paper: The genetic and exposure-history diversity represented was limited by the small number of donors. Even with the large sequencing depth, rarefaction of the sorted-subset datasets indicated that sequencing was incomplete. Naive subsets generally had larger estimated clonotype richness than memory subsets. Sampling was restricted to blood, and TCR repertoires in tissue are likely to differ from TCR repertoires in blood. Pairwise subsampling indicated that sequencing depth was expected to affect the degree of clonotype sharing among donors. When a handful of donors were compared, the shared fraction of clonotypes was about 5% for naive CD4, over 3% for naive CD8, 2% to 2.5% for memory CD4, and approximately 0.4% for memory CD8. Clonotypes shared by all four sorted-subset donors showed higher generation probabilities than non-shared clonotypes.

The CDR3 sequence holds 17 residues, the cysteine and phenylalanine included. Only the CDR3 region is kept as DNA, spanning 51 bases read in frame from base 1. The germline V gene yields SQVTM for CDR1 and ANQGSEA for CDR2. Clipping removes 6 bases from V and 1 base from J, with 8 as the unmatched junction base count. The TCR was taken from a man aged 18 to 30 in good health. Some clones in this sample may be carry-over from other donors' samples. The sequencing sample was made of naive CD4+ T cells from PBMCs. Per the publication, the cell subset or site label means: CD45RA+ positively selected. The rearrangement joined TRBV29-1 to TRBJ2-3; 15 middle bases align to TRBD2. The encoded CDR3 is CSVSGLAGGPGTDTQYF. The bases are TGCAGCGTCTCCGGACTAGCGGGAGGGCCGGGCACAGATACGCAGTATTTT.